This T cell receptor beta chain came from a study of human T cells and chemical hapten exposure. TCRdb re-called the RACE reads with MiXCR, one entry per CDR3 protein. This sample has about 160,000 distinct CDR3 sequences, with about a quarter found just once. The time point denotes: patch test 3, about 24 weeks after DPC sensitization. Treatment specified: therapeutic diphenylcyclopropenone sensitization with weekly scalp DPC. The CDR3 is 15 residues long. Looked up from germline, CDR1 is MGHRA and CDR2 is YSYEKL. V was cut by 0 bases and J by 4 bases, with 9 bases left in between. This TCR was recovered from a woman under 30 with alopecia areata. Some clones in this sample may be carry-over from other donors' samples. Sequenced here: whole blood, sampled in connection with sensitization to the hapten diphenylcyclopropenone (DPC). V gene TRBV4-1 combines with J gene TRBJ1-4; D unclear. The CDR3 protein is CASSQELTYNEKLFF. As DNA, the CDR3 is TGCGCCAGCAGCCAAGAACTCACGTATAATGAAAAACTGTTTTTT.